Listed here are 4 T cell receptor beta chains from one sample, sequenced in a study of cytomegalovirus exposure and HLA in healthy donors. The PCR ran on 60 Vbeta and 13 Jbeta primers. Data came from immunoSEQ multiplex PCR; TCRdb stores just in-frame clones and leaves some out. The sample shows over 130,000 clones, around 75% of them seen only once. The material sequenced was PBMCs. Every receptor here comes from a female donor in good health and CMV-seronegative.

The chain employs TRBV30 and TRBJ2-1, with TRBD2 matching over 8 bases. CDR3 length: 16 residues. Germline CDR1 reads GTSNPN; CDR2 reads SVGIG (reference sequence). Trimming at V came to 0 bases and at J to 7 bases, leaving 11 bases not matched to a gene. The CDR3 sequence is CAWSVGSAGVINEQFF. For the CDR3, the DNA is TGTGCCTGGAGTGTAGGGTCAGCGGGAGTGATAAATGAGCAGTTCTTC.

The chain recombines TRBV6-1 with TRBJ2-7; perhaps TRBD2 as D (6 bases). This CDR3 has 16 residues. Germline CDR1 and CDR2: MNHNS and SASEGT. V lost 2 bases to trimming and J lost 0 bases, with 14 bases between them. The CDR3 bases are TGTGCCAGCAGTGAACGGACTACACCGAGCTCCTACGAGCAGTACTTC. Its protein product is CASSERTTPSSYEQYF.

V is TRBV7-8 and J is TRBJ2-2, with 10 bases lining up with TRBD2. The CDR3 consists of 16 residues. Germline values: CDR1 SGHVS, CDR2 FQNEAQ. Trimming cost V 2 bases and J 5 bases; bases outside gene matches: 5. CDR3 sequence reads: CASSLRASGSTGELFF. CDR3 coding DNA: TGTGCCAGCAGCTTACGGGCTAGCGGGAGTACCGGGGAGCTGTTTTTT.

Note on this clone: At one of its ends the junction is not consistent with the germline gene, which may arise from a read error. The rearrangement joins TRBV7-9 to TRBJ1-1; D is uncertain. Germline loops: CDR1 SEHNR, CDR2 FQNEAQ (reference sequence). The CDR3 extends over 16 amino acids. CDR3 sequence (DNA): TGTTCCAGCAGCTTAGGTTCGTTTCCCCCGCGGAGTGAAGCTTTCTTT. As protein: CSSSLGSFPPRSEAFF.